This is a list of T cell receptor beta chains from one sample in a study of blood T cell repertoires in COVID-19. Profiling relied on immunoSEQ multiplex PCR, and the TCRdb table lists in-frame clones only, not all of them. The repertoire holds around 280,000 clones, about 89% seen once, with 1.5% to 2% in the top ten. Specimen: PBMCs or T cells enriched from blood (not recorded which). The receptor source for this set is a woman aged 40 to 50 who had recovered from COVID-19. The CDR3 runs from the conserved cysteine through the conserved F or W. Each record gives: V gene, D gene, J gene, clone size, CDR3 protein, CDR3 DNA. The D gene is left open where the match is weak. Clone size, where shown, is once, few, many, or a class for clones that have expanded.

TRBV11-1	TRBD1	TRBJ1-2	.	CASSLGTGHYGYTF	TGTGCCAGCAGCTTGGGGACAGGGCACTATGGCTACACCTTC
TRBV14	.	TRBJ2-7	.	CASSPGGAGSYEQYF	TGTGCCAGCAGCCCAGGAGGGGCAGGGTCCTACGAGCAGTACTTC
TRBV5-1	.	TRBJ2-2	.	CASSINRAGELFF	TGCGCCAGCAGCATCAACAGGGCTGGGGAGCTGTTTTTT
TRBV5-4	.	TRBJ1-3	.	CASSIQGAGNTIYF	TGTGCCAGCAGCATACAGGGAGCTGGAAACACCATATATTTT
TRBV9	.	TRBJ2-1	.	CASSLDSSPYNEQFF	TGTGCCAGCAGTCTTGACTCCTCCCCCTACAATGAGCAGTTCTTC
TRBV7-8	TRBD1	TRBJ2-3	.	CASSLILRQGKSTDTQYF	TGTGCCAGCAGCTTAATATTGCGACAGGGAAAAAGCACAGATACGCAGTATTTT
TRBV5-1	TRBD1	TRBJ1-2	.	CASRDGTGGFGYTF	TGCGCCAGCAGGGACGGGACAGGGGGATTTGGCTACACCTTC
TRBV10-3	TRBD1	TRBJ1-1	.	CAIRGQGGTEAFF	TGTGCCATCAGAGGACAGGGGGGCACTGAAGCTTTCTTT
TRBV27	.	TRBJ1-3	.	CASSPRAGNTIYF	TGTGCCAGCAGTCCCAGGGCTGGAAACACCATATATTTT
TRBV12-5	.	TRBJ1-1	.	CASGTRGLTEAFF	TGTGCTAGTGGTACAAGGGGGTTGACTGAAGCTTTCTTT
TRBV2	.	TRBJ2-5	.	CASSDRDKTQYF	TGTGCCAGCAGTGATCGGGATAAGACCCAGTACTTC
TRBV18	.	TRBJ1-2	.	CASSPSGAKDYGYTF	TGTGCCAGCTCACCAAGTGGAGCTAAGGACTATGGCTACACCTTC
TRBV5-5	.	TRBJ1-1	.	CASSLEGGAFF	TGTGCCAGCAGCTTGGAAGGAGGAGCTTTCTTT
TRBV5-1	.	TRBJ1-1	.	CASSFWGRAGTEAFF	TGCGCCAGCAGCTTTTGGGGCAGGGCCGGCACTGAAGCTTTCTTT
TRBV7-8	TRBD2	TRBJ2-5	.	CASSRTSGETQYF	TGTGCCAGCAGCCGGACTAGCGGAGAGACCCAGTACTTC
TRBV7-2	TRBD2	TRBJ2-3	.	CASSLAGSGRITDTQYF	TGTGCCAGCAGCTTAGCGGGTAGCGGGAGGATCACAGATACGCAGTATTTT
TRBV2	.	TRBJ1-6	few	CASSETGHYSPLHF	TGTGCCAGCAGCGAGACAGGCCACTATTCACCCCTCCACTTT
TRBV6-1	.	TRBJ1-3	once	CASSEGGSTSGNTIYF	TGTGCCAGCAGTGAGGGGGGGTCCACCTCTGGAAACACCATATATTTT
TRBV3-1/TRBV3-2	.	TRBJ2-1	.	CASSQVQGSNEQFF	TGTGCCAGCAGCCAAGTCCAGGGGTCCAATGAGCAGTTCTTC
TRBV18	.	TRBJ1-2	.	CASSPRERRGMYGYTF	TGTGCCAGCTCACCACGGGAGCGCAGGGGAATGTATGGCTACACCTTC
TRBV5-1	TRBD1	TRBJ2-7	.	CASSTRTGGEQYF	TGCGCCAGCAGCACCCGGACAGGGGGAGAGCAGTACTTC
TRBV5-6	TRBD1	TRBJ2-7	.	CASSLLGTGNYEQYF	TGTGCCAGCAGCTTGCTTGGGACAGGGAACTACGAGCAGTACTTC
TRBV4-3	.	TRBJ2-1	.	CASSQEKLASPYNEQFF	TGCGCCAGCAGCCAAGAAAAGTTAGCCTCCCCCTACAATGAGCAGTTCTTC
TRBV6-5	.	TRBJ1-2	.	CASSYDRLKGGYTF	TGTGCCAGCAGTTATGACAGACTCAAGGGCGGCTACACCTTC
TRBV10-2	TRBD2	TRBJ2-7	.	CASMGTGLGGTSYEQYF	TGCGCCAGCATGGGTACAGGCCTCGGGGGGACCTCCTACGAGCAGTACTTC
TRBV19	TRBD1	TRBJ2-7	few	CASSITGGLYEQYF	TGTGCCAGTAGTATTACAGGGGGGCTCTACGAGCAGTACTTC
TRBV5-1	.	TRBJ1-6	.	CASSLDRDSPLHF	TGCGCCAGCAGCTTGGACAGGGATTCACCCCTCCACTTT
TRBV9	.	TRBJ2-3	.	CASSVGPTHTDTQYF	TGTGCCAGCAGCGTAGGACCGACACACACAGATACGCAGTATTTT
TRBV24-1	TRBD1	TRBJ2-5	.	CATSDSGTGEETQYF	TGTGCCACCAGTGATTCCGGGACAGGTGAAGAGACCCAGTACTTC
TRBV4-1	.	TRBJ1-2	.	CASSQAFGNANSNYGYTF	TGCGCCAGCAGCCAAGCCTTCGGTAATGCAAACTCTAACTATGGCTACACCTTC
TRBV7-2	TRBD2	TRBJ2-3	.	CASSQTSGYTDTQYF	TGTGCCAGCAGCCAAACTAGCGGGTACACAGATACGCAGTATTTT
TRBV13	.	TRBJ1-1	.	CASSLSGAGTEAFF	TGTGCCAGCAGCTTATCTGGGGCCGGGACTGAAGCTTTCTTT
TRBV3-1/TRBV3-2	.	TRBJ1-3	.	CASSQGGARGASGNTIYF	TGTGCCAGCAGCCAAGGAGGTGCCAGGGGCGCATCGGGAAACACCATATATTTT
TRBV7-9	.	TRBJ1-2	.	CASSGETGGYTF	TGTGCCAGCAGCGGAGAGACGGGGGGCTACACCTTC
TRBV3-1/TRBV3-2	TRBD1	TRBJ1-1	few	CASSLQGARTAFF	TGTGCCAGCAGCTTACAGGGGGCCAGGACGGCTTTCTTT
TRBV2	TRBD1	TRBJ2-3	.	CASSRQGTSTDTQYF	TGTGCCAGCTCACGACAGGGGACATCCACAGATACGCAGTATTTT
TRBV7-3	TRBD2	TRBJ2-3	.	CASSLLAGGPDTQYF	TGTGCCAGCAGCTTACTAGCGGGGGGCCCAGATACGCAGTATTTT
TRBV6-5	.	TRBJ1-2	.	CASMGGSGYTF	TGTGCCAGCATGGGAGGGTCTGGCTACACCTTC
TRBV10-1	.	TRBJ1-1	.	CASSDLGAQTNRRNTEAFF	TGCGCCAGCAGTGATTTGGGGGCCCAAACTAACCGCAGGAACACTGAAGCTTTCTTT
TRBV4-1	.	TRBJ2-3	.	CASSPSTGWRDTQYF	TGCGCCAGCAGCCCGAGCACAGGATGGAGAGATACGCAGTATTTT